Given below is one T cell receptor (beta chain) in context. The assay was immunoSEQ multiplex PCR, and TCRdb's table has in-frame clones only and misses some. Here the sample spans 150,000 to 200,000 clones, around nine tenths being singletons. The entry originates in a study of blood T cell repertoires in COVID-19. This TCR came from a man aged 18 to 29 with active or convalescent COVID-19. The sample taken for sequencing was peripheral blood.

The CDR3 region has the DNA TGTGCCAGCAGCCCCGGGTATATTGGAGAAAAACTGTTTTTT. Its translation is CASSPGYIGEKLFF. V gene TRBV3-1 (or the pseudogene TRBV3-2) combines with J gene TRBJ1-4; D gene ambiguous. Deletions cut 4 bases from V and 8 bases from J, with 14 bases between. CDR1 and CDR2 (germline): LGHDT, YNNKEL (reference sequence). The CDR3 totals 14 residues.